The T cell receptor beta chain under discussion was sequenced for a study of follicular helper T cells after annual influenza vaccination. Findings of the study overall: ICOS+CD38+ cTfh clonality change tracked circulating plasmablast frequency change. Each annual vaccination recalled recurring oligoclonal ICOS+CD38+ cTfh clonotypes.

With regard to this clone: What it binds is unknown.

With V trimmed by 1 base and J by 6 bases, 6 bases remained unmatched. From germline, CDR1 is LNHNV and CDR2 YYDKDF (reference sequence). The CDR3 is made up of 15 amino acids. Survey level resolution was used for TCRB sequencing. TCRdb keeps only in-frame clones here, not all; method: immunoSEQ multiplex PCR. The sample includes several thousand clones, roughly 88% of them seen just once. Time point meaning: 2015-2016 season, 7 days after influenza vaccination. Between about 40 and 100 mL of blood was drawn per time point. This chain joins TRBV15 and TRBJ2-3, with 8 nucleotides matching TRBD1. The TCR comes from an adult who received the influenza vaccine. Sequenced here: CXCR5+ CD38- circulating T follicular helper cells from blood, sampled 7 days after influenza vaccination. Subset here: circulating Tfh, non-naive CD4+CXCR5+PD-1+ (ICOS+CD38+ or ICOS-CD38-). CDR3 region: CATSRGQGATDTQYF. The CDR3 DNA follows: TGTGCCACCAGCAGAGGCCAGGGGGCAACGGATACGCAGTATTTT.